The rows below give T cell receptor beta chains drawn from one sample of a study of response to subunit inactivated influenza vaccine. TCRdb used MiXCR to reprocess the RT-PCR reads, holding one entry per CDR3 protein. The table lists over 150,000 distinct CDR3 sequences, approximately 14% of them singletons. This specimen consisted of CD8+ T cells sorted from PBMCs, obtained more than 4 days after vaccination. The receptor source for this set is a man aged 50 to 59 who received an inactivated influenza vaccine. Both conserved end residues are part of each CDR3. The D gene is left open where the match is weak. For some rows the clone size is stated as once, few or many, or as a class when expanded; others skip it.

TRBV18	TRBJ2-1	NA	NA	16	TGTGCCAGCTCACCGACTGAGGACTATACCTACAATGAGCAGTTCTTC	CASSPTEDYTYNEQFF
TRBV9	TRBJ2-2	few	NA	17	TGTGCCAGCAGCTTACTTGCCCGACAGGAGAACACCGGGGAGCTGTTTTTT	CASSLLARQENTGELFF
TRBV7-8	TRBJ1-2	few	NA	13	TGTGCCAGCAGCTTACCGCTGTGGGCTGGCTACACCTTC	CASSLPLWAGYTF
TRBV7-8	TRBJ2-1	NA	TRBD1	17	TGTGCCAGCAGCCAAGAATCAGGGGGCCGGCCCTACAATGAGCAGTTCTTC	CASSQESGGRPYNEQFF
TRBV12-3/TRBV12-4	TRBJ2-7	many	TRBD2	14	TGTGCCAGCAGTGCGGGAGGAACCCCCTACGAGCAGTACTTC	CASSAGGTPYEQYF
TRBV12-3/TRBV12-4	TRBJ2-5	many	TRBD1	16	TGTGCCAGCAGTCCCGGACAGGGAGAAATACAAGAGACCCAGTACTTC	CASSPGQGEIQETQYF
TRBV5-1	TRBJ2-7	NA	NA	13	TGCGCCAGCAGCTTGGCCTCTCCGAGCGAGCAGTACTTC	CASSLASPSEQYF
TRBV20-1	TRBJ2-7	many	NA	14	TGCAGTGCTAGAGGAAGACTAGTTGCCTACGAGCAGTACTTC	CSARGRLVAYEQYF
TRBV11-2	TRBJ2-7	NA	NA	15	TGTGCCAGCAGCCCCGGGTTGTATTTCTCCTACGAGCAGTACTTC	CASSPGLYFSYEQYF
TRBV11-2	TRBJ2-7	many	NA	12	TGTGCCAGCACCGAGGGAGTCTACGAGCAGTACTTC	CASTEGVYEQYF
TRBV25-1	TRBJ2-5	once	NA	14	TGTGCCAGCAGTGAATTTCCCTGGGGGGAGACCCAGTACTTC	CASSEFPWGETQYF
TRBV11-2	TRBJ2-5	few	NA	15	TGTGCCAGCAGCACACAAAGAGGAGTTCAAGAGACCCAGTACTTC	CASSTQRGVQETQYF
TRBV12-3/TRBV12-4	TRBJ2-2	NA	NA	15	TGTGCCAGCAGTTTTATAGCGCTGAACACCGGGGAGCTGTTTTTT	CASSFIALNTGELFF
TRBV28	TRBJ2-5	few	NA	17	TGTGCCAGCACCTTCGGTAGAGACCCTTGGGGGCAAGAGACCCAGTACTTC	CASTFGRDPWGQETQYF
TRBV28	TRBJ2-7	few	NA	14	TGTGCCAGCAGTTTTGAGGGAGGGGGCTACGAGCAGTACTTC	CASSFEGGGYEQYF
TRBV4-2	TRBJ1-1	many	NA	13	TGTGCCAGCAGCCAAACAGGGAACACTGAAGCTTTCTTT	CASSQTGNTEAFF
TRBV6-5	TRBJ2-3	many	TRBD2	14	TGTGCCAGCAGTTCTAGCGGTGTCACAGATACGCAGTATTTT	CASSSSGVTDTQYF
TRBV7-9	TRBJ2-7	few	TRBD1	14	TGTGCCAGCAGCTCGGACAGGGGTCCCTACGAGCAGTACTTC	CASSSDRGPYEQYF
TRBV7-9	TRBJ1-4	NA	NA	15	TGTGCCAGCAGCTCGGGAAGGAGGACTAATGAAAAACTGTTTTTT	CASSSGRRTNEKLFF
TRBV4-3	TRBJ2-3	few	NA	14	TGCGCCAGCAGCCAAGATCTGATGGCAGATACGCAGTATTTT	CASSQDLMADTQYF
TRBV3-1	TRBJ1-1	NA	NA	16	TGTGCCAGCAGTTCAACCTACTGGACAGACAACACTGAAGCTTTCTTT	CASSSTYWTDNTEAFF
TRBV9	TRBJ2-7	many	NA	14	TGTGCCAGCAGCGTAGCGGGAGAGTCCGACGAGCAGTACTTC	CASSVAGESDEQYF
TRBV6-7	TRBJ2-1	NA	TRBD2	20	TGTGCCAGCAGTTTGGCCGGACTAGCGGGGGTCCCCACCACCTACAATGAGCAGTTCTTC	CASSLAGLAGVPTTYNEQFF
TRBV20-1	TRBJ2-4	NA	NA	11	TGCAGTGCTAGACAGGGAAACATTCAGTACTTC	CSARQGNIQYF
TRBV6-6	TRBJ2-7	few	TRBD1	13	TGTGCCAGCAGGGAATTCACAGGGGGCGAGCAGTACTTC	CASREFTGGEQYF
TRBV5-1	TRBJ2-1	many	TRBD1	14	TGCGCCAGCAGCTTACCAGGGGGCTACAATGAGCAGTTCTTC	CASSLPGGYNEQFF
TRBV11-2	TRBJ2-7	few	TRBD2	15	TGTGCCAGCAGCTTAATTCCTAGCGGGACCTACGAGCAGTACTTC	CASSLIPSGTYEQYF
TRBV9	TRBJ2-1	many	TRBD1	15	TGTGCCAGCAGCGCGAGCTCGACAGGGAACAATGAGCAGTTCTTC	CASSASSTGNNEQFF
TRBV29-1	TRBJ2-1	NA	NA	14	TGCAGCGTTGAAGGTTTGGGGGCGCAAAATGAGCAGTTCTTC	CSVEGLGAQNEQFF
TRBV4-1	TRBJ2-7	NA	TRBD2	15	TGCGCCAGCAGCCAGGATCATAGCGGGTCCTACGAGCAGTACTTC	CASSQDHSGSYEQYF
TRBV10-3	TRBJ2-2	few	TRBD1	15	TGTGCCATGGTGGACAGGTTGGATAACACCGGGGAGCTGTTTTTT	CAMVDRLDNTGELFF
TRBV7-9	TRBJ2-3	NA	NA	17	TGTGCCAGCAGCTTACTATACGGGCGTAGAAGCACAGATACGCAGTATTTT	CASSLLYGRRSTDTQYF
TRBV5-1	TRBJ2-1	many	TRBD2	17	TGCGCCAGCAGCTATCGGCTAGCGGGTTACTCCTACAATGAGCAGTTCTTC	CASSYRLAGYSYNEQFF
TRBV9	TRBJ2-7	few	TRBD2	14	TGTGCCAGCAGCCGTGGGACTAGCGTGTACGAGCAGTACTTC	CASSRGTSVYEQYF
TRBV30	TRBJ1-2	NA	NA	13	TGTGCCTGGAGTGTACAGGACACCTATGGCTACACCTTC	CAWSVQDTYGYTF
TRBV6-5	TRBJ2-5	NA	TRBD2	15	TGTGCCAGCAGCTTACTAGCGGGCAAACAAGAGACCCAGTACTTC	CASSLLAGKQETQYF
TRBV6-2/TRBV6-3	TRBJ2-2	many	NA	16	TGTGCCAGCAGTTACCCGGGACGGAGGTGGTCCGGGGAGCTGTTTTTT	CASSYPGRRWSGELFF
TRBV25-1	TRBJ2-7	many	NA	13	TGTGCCAGCAGTGAATTGGAGGGCCACGAGCAGTACTTC	CASSELEGHEQYF
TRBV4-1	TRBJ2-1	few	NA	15	TGCGCCAGCAGCCATAAAGAGGGGGGCGGGAATGAGCAGTTCTTC	CASSHKEGGGNEQFF
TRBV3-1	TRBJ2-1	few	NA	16	TGTGCCAGCAGCCAAACTTTAAAGGCGTCCAACAATGAGCAGTTCTTC	CASSQTLKASNNEQFF
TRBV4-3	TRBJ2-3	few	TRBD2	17	TGCGCCAGCAGCCAAGAACCGGGACTAGTCCCCCCGGATACGCAGTATTTT	CASSQEPGLVPPDTQYF
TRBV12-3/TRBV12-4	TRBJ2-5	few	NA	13	TGTGCCAGCAGTTTAGTTACCCAAGAGACCCAGTACTTC	CASSLVTQETQYF
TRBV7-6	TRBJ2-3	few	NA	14	TGTGCCAGCAGCCAAAGACTGGTTGCAGATACGCAGTATTTT	CASSQRLVADTQYF
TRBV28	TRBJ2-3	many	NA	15	TGTGCCAGCATCAGGGGGGGCTTCGACACAGATACGCAGTATTTT	CASIRGGFDTDTQYF
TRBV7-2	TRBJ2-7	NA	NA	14	TGTGCCAGCAGCTTAGTGGACAACTCCTACGAGCAGTACTTC	CASSLVDNSYEQYF
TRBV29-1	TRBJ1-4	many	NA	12	TGCAGCGTTGAGCCTGAGAATGAAAAACTGTTTTTT	CSVEPENEKLFF
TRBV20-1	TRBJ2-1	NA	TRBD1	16	TGCAGTGCTAGAACGTCCCGCACAGGGGACCACAATGAGCAGTTCTTC	CSARTSRTGDHNEQFF
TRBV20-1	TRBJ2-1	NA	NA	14	TGCAGTGCTAGCGAGGGACTCAACACGAATGAGCAGTTCTTC	CSASEGLNTNEQFF
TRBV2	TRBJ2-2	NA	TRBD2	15	TGTGCCAGTTTCTCACTAGCGAAGAATACCGGGGAGCTGTTTTTT	CASFSLAKNTGELFF
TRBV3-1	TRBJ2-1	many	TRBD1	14	TGTGCCAGCAGCTCTCGGACAGGGGTCGATGAGCAGTTCTTC	CASSSRTGVDEQFF
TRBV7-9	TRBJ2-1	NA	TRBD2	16	TGTGCCAGCAGCCCGAGCGGGGGGCACTCCTACAATGAGCAGTTCTTC	CASSPSGGHSYNEQFF
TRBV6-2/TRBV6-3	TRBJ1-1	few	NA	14	TGTGCCAGCAGTCCCCTTTGGGCGGGGACTGAAGCTTTCTTT	CASSPLWAGTEAFF
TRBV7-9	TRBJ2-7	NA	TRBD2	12	TGTGCCAGCAGCGGGGGGGGGTACGAGCAGTACTTC	CASSGGGYEQYF
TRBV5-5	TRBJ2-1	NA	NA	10	TGTGCCAGCATCGGAGCTATACAGTTCTTC	CASIGAIQFF